This T cell receptor beta chain is drawn from a study of shared clonotypes between healthy human individuals. Study-wide context: Three plates were used per donor for CD4 naive, three for CD4 memory, two for CD8 naive and one for CD8 memory. Study findings and constraints: Sorted-subset sequencing, rarefaction showed, was incomplete despite large depth. Among non-shared clonotypes, generation probabilities were lower than among those shared by all four donors.

Method: immunoSEQ multiplex PCR; TCRdb's copy keeps in-frame clones and lacks some. The profile shows 400,000 to 600,000 clones, 90% to 96% of them singletons. This CDR3 comprises 17 residues. In germline, CDR1 is SGHRS, CDR2 YFSETQ. The germline V and J ends were trimmed by 0 bases and 0 bases, with 10 bases remaining between them. As to this clone: Its antigen is still unknown.

The genes are TRBV5-1 and TRBJ2-6; D is ambiguous. The source of this sequence is a woman under 40 in good health. Material for sequencing was naive CD4+ T cells sorted from blood. Subset given: CD45RA+ positively selected. In DNA form, the CDR3 reads TGCGCCAGCAGCTTGGCGGCCGGATACTCTGGGGCCAACGTCCTGACTTTC. It specifies CASSLAAGYSGANVLTF.